The 24 T cell receptor beta chains below all came from one sample that was sequenced in a study of T cells after yellow fever vaccination. TCRdb reprocessed the 5' RACE reads with MiXCR, giving one entry per CDR3 protein. The sample records some 560,000 distinct CDR3 sequences, 17% being singletons. Sequences were derived from PBMCs, sampled 4 to 5 days after the first yellow fever vaccination. These receptors were taken from a man between 18 and 29 years old who received the YFV17D yellow fever vaccine.

The J gene is TRBJ2-3, the V gene TRBV3-1; the D gene is possibly TRBD2 (7 bases). Trimming shortened V by 4 bases and J by 7 bases, and 21 bases separated the two germline ends. Germline CDR1 and CDR2: LGHDT and YNNKEL (reference sequence). The CDR3 length is 16 residues. This CDR3 is CASSPRRGGSSNTQYF. The DNA for the CDR3 is TGTGCCAGCAGCCCCAGGAGGGGGGGGTCTTCGAATACGCAGTATTTT.

The chain joins TRBV4-1 to TRBJ1-5, with a weak D call TRBD1 (5 bases). The CDR3 totals 18 residues. The germline V gene encodes CDR1 MGHRA and CDR2 YSYEKL. Trimming took off 1 base at V and 5 bases at J, with 21 bases between the two ends. CDR3 sequence: CASSQGRFRDGRDQPQHF. In DNA form, the CDR3 reads TGCGCCAGCAGCCAAGGGCGGTTCAGGGATGGTAGGGATCAGCCCCAGCATTTT.

This clonotype was picked up a small number of times. The chain carries TRBV7-9 and TRBJ2-7, with D possibly TRBD1 on 5 matching bases. Germline-derived CDR1 and CDR2 are SEHNR and FQNEAQ (reference sequence). The V gene lost 5 bases and the J gene lost 1 base, with 15 bases spanning the gap. This CDR3 is built from 15 residues. The CDR3, as DNA: TGTGCCAGCAGCGTAGGGGCTCAGGCTTCCTACGAGCAGTACTTC. Translated: CASSVGAQASYEQYF.

The V and J genes are TRBV6-1 and TRBJ1-1; D is possibly TRBD1 (6 bases). Per germline, CDR1 MNHNS and CDR2 SASEGT. CDR3 size: 14 residues. V was pared by 7 bases and J by 4 bases, with 16 bases between. The CDR3 nucleotides are TGTGCCAGCATACCGTACTGGGGGGCCACTGAAGCTTTCTTT. It codes for CASIPYWGATEAFF.

This clonotype has a handful of counts. The chain uses TRBV4-1 and TRBJ2-3, with D maybe TRBD2 (5 bases). Trimming took 8 bases from V and 3 from J, leaving 15 bases between them. The CDR3 runs 14 residues. Germline lookup yields CDR1 MGHRA and CDR2 YSYEKL. CDR3 nucleotide sequence: TGCGCCAGCTGCGCGGACTCGGGAACAGATACGCAGTATTTT. It translates to CASCADSGTDTQYF.

This clonotype was found a few times. The V call is TRBV7-2, the J call TRBJ2-3; possibly TRBD1 for D (7 bases). The CDR3 runs to 14 residues. Germline loops: CDR1 SGHTA, CDR2 FQGNSA. Trimming took off 5 bases at V and 4 bases at J, with 13 bases between the two ends. The DNA for the CDR3 is TGTGCCAGCAGCCTGAGGAGGGGGCCAGATACGCAGTATTTT. Translation: CASSLRRGPDTQYF.

Ten or more counts support this clonotype. The rearrangement links TRBV11-2 to TRBJ2-5; no clear D. This CDR3 is 11 amino acids long. Germline assignment: CDR1 SGHAT and CDR2 FQNNGV. Trimming pared 5 bases from V and 8 bases from J, leaving 9 bases between. CDR3 DNA sequence: TGTGCCAGCAGCCCTGGAGTAACCCAGTACTTC. Amino acids: CASSPGVTQYF.

This clonotype showed up just a few times. V usage is TRBV20-1 and J usage is TRBJ2-7; D unresolved. Trimming left V 3 bases short and J 10 bases short, with 10 bases between. This CDR3 is built from 10 residues. The germline CDR1 and CDR2 sequences are DFQATT and SNEGSKA (reference sequence). The CDR3 sequence: CSASGLRQYF. The CDR3 DNA sequence: TGCAGTGCTAGCGGCCTCCGCCAGTACTTC.

This chain uses TRBV7-9 with TRBJ2-1; D perhaps matches TRBD1 (6 bases). This CDR3 spans 16 amino acids. V dropped 4 bases and J dropped 0 bases, with 13 bases sitting between them. Germline V lookup: CDR1 SEHNR, CDR2 FQNEAQ (reference sequence). The CDR3 coding sequence is TGTGCCAGCAGCTGGGGTGGACAGAGCTCCTACAATGAGCAGTTCTTC. This sequence encodes CASSWGGQSSYNEQFF.

The rearrangement joins TRBV5-1 to TRBJ2-5; D ambiguous. V was cut by 4 bases and J by 1 base, with 11 bases left in between. The CDR3 length is 14 residues. Germline-derived CDR1 and CDR2 are SGHRS and YFSETQ. CDR3 in amino acids: CASSAQAGQETQYF. As DNA, the CDR3 is TGCGCCAGCAGCGCTCAGGCAGGCCAAGAGACCCAGTACTTC.

The genes are TRBV5-1 and TRBJ1-3, with D unclear. CDR1 is SGHRS and CDR2 is YFSETQ in the germline V gene. V lost 2 bases and J 4 bases, leaving 7 bases between the germline ends. The CDR3 runs 13 residues. The CDR3 DNA follows: TGCGCCAGCAGCTTAGACGACGGAAACACCATATATTTT. Translating gives CASSLDDGNTIYF.

This chain connects TRBV7-2 to TRBJ1-5; D uncertain. The CDR3 is 15 amino acids. The germline V gene encodes CDR1 SGHTA and CDR2 FQGNSA. V lost 5 bases to trimming and J lost 1 base, with 12 bases between them. The CDR3 DNA sequence: TGTGCCAGCAGCCTCCTTCTGGGGAGCAATCAGCCCCAGCATTTT. Translation: CASSLLLGSNQPQHF.

The chain has TRBV5-1 and TRBJ2-1; weak D call: TRBD1 (5 bases). Trimming left V 0 bases short and J 6 bases short, with 10 bases between. Germline CDR1 is SGHRS and CDR2 is YFSETQ. There are 14 residues in the CDR3. The CDR3 DNA follows: TGCGCCAGCAGCTTGGATGCAGGGCTCAATGAGCAGTTCTTC. Its translation: CASSLDAGLNEQFF.

The chain couples TRBV5-6 to TRBJ1-2; D gene uncertain. The CDR3 totals 15 residues. Germline loops: CDR1 SGHDT, CDR2 YYEEEE. V lost 3 bases to trimming and J lost 2 bases, with 14 bases between them. In nucleotides, the CDR3 is TGTGCCAGCAGCTACCTCGGACCGGGGAACTATGGCTACACCTTC. As protein: CASSYLGPGNYGYTF.

This clonotype showed up just a few times. The V gene is TRBV20-1, the J gene TRBJ2-3; the D is unclear. The CDR3 totals 14 residues. The V and J ends lost 0 bases and 2 bases respectively, with 9 bases between them. Germline-derived CDR1 and CDR2 are DFQATT and SNEGSKA (reference sequence). The CDR3 spells CSAREDPNTDTQYF. In DNA, the CDR3 is TGCAGTGCTAGAGAGGACCCAAACACAGATACGCAGTATTTT.

J is TRBJ2-7 and V is TRBV7-3; weak D call: TRBD1 (5 bases). The length of the CDR3 is 13 residues. Germline CDR1 SGHTA, CDR2 FQGTGA. V was cut by 4 bases and J by 7 bases, with 14 bases left in between. CDR3 bases: TGTGCCAGCAGCTCCCCTCCAGGGTGGGAGCAGTACTTC. Its protein product is CASSSPPGWEQYF. The full variable domain, completed using reference TRBV7-3 and TRBJ2-7, is GAGVSQTPSNKVTEKGKYVELRCDPISGHTALYWYRQSLGQGPEFLIYFQGTGAADDSGLPNDRFFAVRPEGSVSTLKIQRTERGDSAVYLCASSSPPGWEQYFGPGTRLTVT.

This sequence joins TRBV20-1 and TRBJ2-5, with 8 bases fitting TRBD2. The V gene's germline CDR1 is DFQATT and CDR2 SNEGSKA (reference sequence). Trimming at V came to 0 bases and at J to 3 bases, leaving 9 bases not matched to a gene. The CDR3 is 16 residues long. CDR3 sequence (DNA): TGCAGTGCTAGAGATCAAGGCCTAGCGGGCAAAGAGACCCAGTACTTC. It specifies CSARDQGLAGKETQYF.

This clonotype was observed a single time. The gene calls are TRBV30 and TRBJ1-3; D gene unclear. Germline V gene sequence: CDR1 GTSNPN, CDR2 SVGIG (reference sequence). CDR3 length: 14 amino acids. V was cut by 1 base and J by 4 bases, with 11 bases left in between. CDR3 sequence: CAWSGLKAGNTIYF. CDR3 DNA: TGTGCCTGGAGTGGGTTAAAGGCGGGAAACACCATATATTTT.

This clonotype was observed a handful of times. The V call is TRBV4-3, the J call TRBJ2-5; D gene unclear. Per germline, CDR1 LGHNA and CDR2 YSLEER. V was shortened by 1 base and J by 7 bases, with 10 bases between the two germline ends. The CDR3 spans 13 residues. Written as DNA, the CDR3 is TGCGCCAGCAGCCAAGCCTCAAGTGGGACCCAGTACTTC. This codes for CASSQASSGTQYF.

This clonotype has more than one count but fewer than ten. The J gene is TRBJ2-1, the V gene TRBV18, with 12 nucleotides matching TRBD2. This CDR3 spans 16 amino acids. The V and J ends lost 3 bases and 5 bases, in that order; junction bases with no gene match: 5. Germline V gives CDR1 KGHSH, CDR2 LQKENI. CDR3 coding DNA: TGTGCCAGCTCACCGTCTAGCGGGGGGGCGGACAATGAGCAGTTCTTC. Protein: CASSPSSGGADNEQFF.

This clonotype turned up a few times. The chain joins TRBV5-1 to TRBJ1-4; D is possibly TRBD1 (6 bases). Germline V gene lookup returns CDR1 SGHRS and CDR2 YFSETQ. V was clipped by 3 bases and J by 6 bases, with 12 bases between them. The CDR3 is made up of 14 amino acids. CDR3 region: CASSYDRLDEKLFF. The CDR3 coding sequence is TGCGCCAGCAGCTATGACAGGTTGGATGAAAAACTGTTTTTT. Full variable domain (rest looked up from reference TRBV5-1 and TRBJ1-4): KAGVTQTPRYLIKTRGQQVTLSCSPISGHRSVSWYQQTPGQGLQFLFEYFSETQRNKGNFPGRFSGRQFSNSRSEMNVSTLELGDSALYLCASSYDRLDEKLFFGSGTQLSVL.

The sample holds a few counts of this clonotype. The rearrangement joins TRBV9 to TRBJ1-6; no definite D call. This CDR3 comprises 14 residues. The germline CDR1 and CDR2 sequences are SGDLS and YYNGEE. The ends were cut back, 3 bases at V and 13 bases at J, with 17 bases in the middle. The CDR3 DNA reads TGTGCCAGCAGCGCCCTCCCCGTCGGGGTCCCCCTCCACTTT. As protein: CASSALPVGVPLHF.

V is TRBV9 and J is TRBJ1-6, with D possibly TRBD1 on 6 matching bases. Germline CDR1 and CDR2: SGDLS and YYNGEE. CDR3 length equals 14 residues. Trimming left V 3 bases short and J 7 bases short, with 11 bases between. As DNA, the CDR3 is TGTGCCAGCAGCGCACAGGGACGGAATTCACCCCTCCACTTT. The encoded protein is CASSAQGRNSPLHF.

The chain couples TRBV20-1 to TRBJ2-5; no clear D. This CDR3 contains 11 residues. CDR1 DFQATT and CDR2 SNEGSKA come from the germline V gene (reference sequence). Deletions cut 6 bases from V and 5 bases from J, with 10 bases between. This CDR3 is CSAGRAETQYF. The CDR3 DNA follows: TGCAGTGCCGGTCGAGCTGAGACCCAGTACTTC.